The 28 T cell receptor beta chains below come from one sample, sequenced in a study of cytomegalovirus exposure and HLA in healthy donors. Sequencing used immunoSEQ multiplex PCR; TCRdb keeps in-frame clones, though not all of them. The sample carries approximately 120,000 clones, roughly 95% recorded once. The sample was PBMCs. These receptors all stem from a man between 18 and 35 years old in good health and CMV-seronegative.

This clone was recorded once. The rearrangement joins TRBV5-1 to TRBJ2-2, with D tentatively TRBD2 (6 bases). In germline, CDR1 is SGHRS, CDR2 YFSETQ. This CDR3 region has 15 residues. With 5 bases removed from V and 3 bases from J, the gap between germline ends came to 14 bases. The CDR3 loop is CASSFPGLDTGELFF. The CDR3 DNA is TGCGCCAGCAGTTTCCCGGGACTGGACACCGGGGAGCTGTTTTTT.

The CDR3 sequence: CASSQDPGGSRGYTF. CDR3 sequence (DNA): TGCGCCAGCAGCCAAGATCCGGGGGGGAGTCGTGGCTACACCTTC. V and J are TRBV4-1 and TRBJ1-2; D may be TRBD1 (5 bases). Between the trimmed V and J ends, which lost 0 bases and 7 bases, there was a span of 15 bases. This CDR3 has 15 amino acids. Germline values: CDR1 MGHRA, CDR2 YSYEKL.

This clone is a singleton in its sample. The V gene is TRBV25-1, the J gene TRBJ2-5; tentatively, D is TRBD1 (6 bases). This CDR3 region has 16 residues. Trimming stripped 0 bases from V and 0 bases from J, with 11 bases between. CDR1 and CDR2 (germline): MGHDK, SYGVNS. The DNA for the CDR3 is TGTGCCAGCAGTGAATATCTAGGGACACACCAAGAGACCCAGTACTTC. Amino acid sequence: CASSEYLGTHQETQYF. Full variable domain (rest looked up from reference TRBV25-1 and TRBJ2-5): EADIYQTPRYLVIGTGKKITLECSQTMGHDKMYWYQQDPGMELHLIHYSYGVNSTEKGDLSSESTVSRIRTEHFPLTLESARPSHTSQYLCASSEYLGTHQETQYFGPGTRLLVL.

The chain joins TRBV6-5 to TRBJ2-1, with TRBD2 as a possible D gene (5 bases). V shed 6 bases and J shed 12 bases, with 12 bases lying between them. The CDR3 spans 11 residues. CDR1 and CDR2 (germline): MNHEY, SVGAGI. CDR3: CASSSGIGQFF. The CDR3 bases are TGTGCCAGCAGCTCGGGGATCGGGCAGTTCTTC.

The chain combines TRBV9 with TRBJ1-3; the D gene is possibly TRBD1 (5 bases). The CDR3 extends over 16 amino acids. V was clipped by 0 bases and J by 0 bases, with 10 bases between them. The germline CDR1 and CDR2 sequences are SGDLS and YYNGEE. The CDR3 bases are TGTGCCAGCAGCGTAGGTGGGGCAGCCTCTGGAAACACCATATATTTT. It encodes CASSVGGAASGNTIYF.

V gene TRBV19 combines with J gene TRBJ2-7; 7 nucleotides agree with TRBD2. The V segment lost 8 bases and the J segment 1 base; nucleotides outside the gene matches: 11. Germline CDR1 LNHDA, CDR2 SQIVND (reference sequence). The CDR3 spans 15 residues. CDR3 bases: TGTGCCAGTCGTTGGGGGGGAGCCCAGTCCTACGAGCAGTACTTC. This sequence encodes CASRWGGAQSYEQYF.

V is TRBV11-3 and J is TRBJ1-2; no definite D call. The germline CDR1 and CDR2 sequences are SGHNT and YENEEA. This CDR3 has 13 amino acids. Deletions cut 2 bases from V and 6 bases from J, with 10 bases between. CDR3 in amino acids: CASSLLQTHGYTF. DNA of the CDR3: TGTGCCAGCAGCTTACTACAGACCCATGGCTACACCTTC.

V and J are TRBV6-6 and TRBJ2-7; 13 nucleotides match TRBD2. Germline CDR1 reads MNHNY; CDR2 reads SVGAGI (reference sequence). The CDR3 length is 14 residues. The J segment lost 2 bases and the V segment lost 7 bases, leaving 2 bases of the junction unmatched. Here the CDR3 DNA reads TGTGCCAGCATCGGGACTAGCGGGACCTACGAGCAGTACTTC. Translated, it gives CASIGTSGTYEQYF.

The chain links TRBV15 to TRBJ1-5; 7 bases fit TRBD1. J was trimmed by 5 bases and V by 5 bases; bases with no gene match: 12. The germline V gene has CDR1 LNHNV and CDR2 YYDKDF (reference sequence). The CDR3 runs to 16 residues. DNA for the CDR3: TGTGCCACCAGCCGACACAGGGGAGGTTTCGATCAGCCCCAGCATTTT. Translated: CATSRHRGGFDQPQHF.

The chain recombines TRBV13 with TRBJ1-2; D is unclear. Per germline, CDR1 PRHDT and CDR2 FYEKMQ (reference sequence). Trimming pared 5 bases from V and 6 bases from J, leaving 16 bases between. The CDR3 loop spans 14 amino acids. CDR3 residues: CASSQSGSIDGYTF. In DNA form, the CDR3 reads TGTGCCAGCAGCCAGAGTGGGAGTATTGATGGCTACACCTTC.

In its sample, this clone was seen once. The chain is built from TRBV19 and TRBJ1-2; D possibly corresponds to TRBD1 (6 bases). V lost 4 bases and J lost 7, with 10 bases in between. There are 12 residues in the CDR3. CDR1 LNHDA and CDR2 SQIVND come from the germline V gene (reference sequence). CDR3 sequence reads: CASSTGTTGYTF. The DNA for the CDR3 is TGTGCCAGTAGTACCGGGACAACTGGCTACACCTTC.

The V call is TRBV7-9, the J call TRBJ1-1; the D gene is possibly TRBD1 (6 bases). Trimming pared 4 bases from V and 1 base from J, leaving 10 bases between. The CDR3 has 14 residues. Germline values: CDR1 SEHNR, CDR2 FQNEAQ (reference sequence). The CDR3 spells CASSSRGRNTEAFF. The DNA for the CDR3 is TGTGCCAGCAGCTCCAGGGGCAGGAACACTGAAGCTTTCTTT.

The V gene is TRBV29-1, the J gene TRBJ2-7, with 7 bases aligning to TRBD2. The germline gives CDR1 SQVTM, CDR2 ANQGSEA. The CDR3 consists of 14 residues. V lost 4 bases, J lost 5 bases, and 11 bases stayed unmatched. For the CDR3, the DNA is TGCAGCGTTGGAAGAAGCGGGATTGTCAACGAGCAGTACTTC. Its protein product is CSVGRSGIVNEQYF.

The CDR3 protein is CASSPQDRVTEAFF. The CDR3 coding sequence is TGTGCCAGCAGCCCACAGGACAGGGTCACTGAAGCTTTCTTT. V gene TRBV11-3 combines with J gene TRBJ1-1; 8 bases are shared with TRBD1. The CDR3 loop spans 14 amino acids. The J segment lost 4 bases and the V segment lost 5 bases, leaving 6 bases of the junction unmatched. Germline V lookup: CDR1 SGHNT, CDR2 YENEEA.

This clone appeared a single time. The CDR3 coding sequence is TGTGCCAGCAGCCCCCCGGTCACGGGAGGAAACACCATATATTTT. Translation: CASSPPVTGGNTIYF. The rearrangement uses TRBV28 and TRBJ1-3; no clear D. Trimming stripped 6 bases from V and 4 bases from J, with 16 bases between. The germline V gene encodes CDR1 MDHEN and CDR2 SYDVKM. The length of the CDR3 is 15 residues. The full variable domain, its missing parts supplied by reference TRBV28 and TRBJ1-3, is DVKVTQSSRYLVKRTGEKVFLECVQDMDHENMFWYRQDPGLGLRLIYFSYDVKMKEKGDIPEGYSVSREKKERFSLILESASTNQTSMYLCASSPPVTGGNTIYFGEGSWLTVV.

The chain has TRBV5-8 and TRBJ1-5, with D unclear. Trimming removed 0 bases at V and 7 bases at J, with 17 bases between. The CDR3 contains 16 residues. Per the germline V gene, CDR1 is SGHTS and CDR2 is YDEGEE. The CDR3 region is CASSLGRRVIGQPQHF. CDR3 DNA: TGTGCCAGCAGCTTGGGGAGGAGGGTAATTGGCCAGCCCCAGCATTTT.

This sequence joins TRBV11-2 and TRBJ1-1, with 7 positions matching TRBD1. In germline, CDR1 is SGHAT, CDR2 FQNNGV. The CDR3 sequence is 15 residues long. Losses at the gene ends were 3 bases for V and 4 bases for J; bases not matched to a gene: 8. CDR3 sequence reads: CASSFLDRLRTEAFF. The DNA for the CDR3 is TGTGCCAGCAGCTTTCTGGACAGGCTGCGCACTGAAGCTTTCTTT. The whole variable domain, remainder taken from reference TRBV11-2 and TRBJ1-1, is EAGVAQSPRYKIIEKRQSVAFWCNPISGHATLYWYQQILGQGPKLLIQFQNNGVVDDSQLPKDRFSAERLKGVDSTLKIQPAKLEDSAVYLCASSFLDRLRTEAFFGQGTRLTVV.

This clone was counted only a few times. The rearrangement joins TRBV28 to TRBJ1-2, with 8 nucleotides matching TRBD1. The trim removed 3 bases at V and 6 bases at J, leaving 6 bases unmatched. The germline V gene has CDR1 MDHEN and CDR2 SYDVKM. The CDR3 consists of 14 residues. CDR3 in DNA: TGTGCCAGCAGTTTCGCGGGACAGGAAGATGGCTACACCTTC. This translates into CASSFAGQEDGYTF.

The rearrangement uses TRBV13 and TRBJ2-1, with 9 bases fitting TRBD1. After removal of 4 bases from V and 1 base from J, the junction contained 2 bases not matched to a gene. The CDR3 covers 15 residues. Germline CDR1 is PRHDT and CDR2 is FYEKMQ (reference sequence). The CDR3: CASSSDRGSYNEQFF. The DNA of the CDR3 is TGTGCCAGCAGCTCCGACAGGGGGTCCTACAATGAGCAGTTCTTC.

V and J are TRBV6-1 and TRBJ2-5; unclear D gene. This CDR3 is built from 9 residues. V lost 8 bases and J lost 4, with 2 bases in between. The germline CDR1 and CDR2 sequences are MNHNS and SASEGT. CDR3 sequence: CASLETQYF. Written as DNA, the CDR3 is TGTGCCAGCCTAGAGACCCAGTACTTC.

V gene TRBV6-1 combines with J gene TRBJ1-2; 8 bases align to TRBD1. Germline values: CDR1 MNHNS, CDR2 SASEGT. The trim removed 3 bases at V and 4 bases at J, leaving 7 bases unmatched. The CDR3 spans 15 residues. CDR3: CASSERTGLLYGYTF. CDR3 bases: TGTGCCAGCAGTGAGCGGACAGGGCTTCTCTATGGCTACACCTTC.

This chain uses TRBV19 with TRBJ2-7; 8 bases map to TRBD1. CDR3 length: 14 residues. Germline CDR1 is LNHDA and CDR2 is SQIVND (reference sequence). V was clipped by 10 bases and J by 5 bases; unmatched bases: 13. This chain's CDR3 is CATTGRQGTNEQYF. CDR3 DNA: TGTGCCACTACCGGGCGACAGGGGACGAACGAGCAGTACTTC.

J is TRBJ2-6 and V is TRBV11-2; weak D call: TRBD1 (5 bases). The CDR3 totals 15 residues. V lost 7 bases and J lost 0, with 10 bases in between. Germline V CDR1 and CDR2: SGHAT, FQNNGV. The CDR3, as DNA: TGTGCCAGCACCCACAGGTCCTCTGGGGCCAACGTCCTGACTTTC. Translation gives CASTHRSSGANVLTF.

This clone was seen a handful of times. The V call is TRBV5-1, the J call TRBJ2-2, with no clear D. V shed 2 bases and J shed 6 bases, with 14 bases lying between them. There are 15 residues in the CDR3. Per germline, CDR1 SGHRS and CDR2 YFSETQ. DNA of the CDR3: TGCGCCAGCAGCTTAGGTGCGGCCCCCGCCGGGGAGCTGTTTTTT. This encodes CASSLGAAPAGELFF.

This clone has only one observation. V and J are TRBV18 and TRBJ2-1; maybe TRBD2 (5 bases). The CDR3 runs to 16 residues. V shed 2 bases and J shed 4 bases, with 15 bases lying between them. CDR1 KGHSH and CDR2 LQKENI come from the germline V gene. The CDR3 nucleotides are TGTGCCAGCTCACCAGGACCCCCTGGAGGATACAATGAGCAGTTCTTC. Translating it yields CASSPGPPGGYNEQFF.

J is TRBJ2-7 and V is TRBV13; 9 nucleotides match TRBD1. Trimming at V came to 3 bases and at J to 4 bases, leaving 10 bases not matched to a gene. This CDR3 is 16 amino acids long. Germline V lookup: CDR1 PRHDT, CDR2 FYEKMQ (reference sequence). CDR3 nucleotide sequence: TGTGCCAGCAGCTTTACCGGGACAGGGAGTAGGTACGAGCAGTACTTC. This gives the protein CASSFTGTGSRYEQYF.

The V and J genes are TRBV7-9 and TRBJ2-1; TRBD1 is a possible D gene (6 bases). Trimming took off 5 bases at V and 4 bases at J, with 12 bases between the two ends. This CDR3 has 14 residues. Germline values: CDR1 SEHNR, CDR2 FQNEAQ (reference sequence). This CDR3 is CASSLGADYNEQFF. The CDR3 DNA is TGTGCCAGCAGCCTGGGGGCAGATTACAATGAGCAGTTCTTC.

This chain joins TRBV5-6 and TRBJ2-5; 9 nucleotides line up with TRBD2. The germline V gene encodes CDR1 SGHDT and CDR2 YYEEEE. This CDR3 comprises 16 residues. V lost 0 bases to trimming and J lost 2 bases; unmatched junction nucleotides: 5. The CDR3 bases are TGTGCCAGCAGCTTGGAGTCTAGCGGGACTCAAGAGACCCAGTACTTC. This codes for CASSLESSGTQETQYF.